Each of the 12 T cell receptor beta chains below was sequenced from the same sample in a study of CD8+CD57+ T cells in acquired aplastic anemia. The study profiled TCR beta VDJ and CDR3 using genomic DNA as template. A single record per CDR3 protein comes from TCRdb applying MiXCR to the reads. The sample contains about 130,000 distinct CDR3 sequences, 48% of which appear only once. The sample was sorted CD4+, CD8+, or CD8+CD57+ T cells (not recorded which) from PBMCs. The source is a human donor in good health, serving as a control.

The chain is built from TRBV4-1 and TRBJ2-1, with 14 bases identical to TRBD2. The CDR3 contains 17 residues. V shed 0 bases, J shed 7 bases, and the junction held 5 bases outside the gene matches. Germline V lookup: CDR1 MGHRA, CDR2 YSYEKL. This chain's CDR3 is CASSQDRTSGGQNEQFF. CDR3 sequence (DNA): TGCGCCAGCAGCCAAGATAGGACTAGCGGGGGGCAGAATGAGCAGTTCTTC.

The chain carries TRBV30 and TRBJ2-3, with D hard to call. The V end lost 1 base, the J end lost 6 bases, and 8 bases lay between the germline ends. This CDR3 spans 12 amino acids. From germline, CDR1 is GTSNPN and CDR2 SVGIG (reference sequence). In nucleotides, the CDR3 is TGTGCCTGGAGTGATTCGGTTGATACGCAGTATTTT. It translates to CAWSDSVDTQYF.

Many counts were recorded for this clonotype. The chain joins TRBV12-3 or TRBV12-4 to TRBJ2-2, with 9 bases aligning to TRBD2. Trimming cost V 2 bases and J 4 bases; bases outside gene matches: 5. The CDR3 runs 16 residues. The CDR3 region is CASSLLGTSSTGELFF. The CDR3 DNA reads TGTGCCAGCAGTTTATTAGGGACTAGCAGCACCGGGGAGCTGTTTTTT.

By frequency in the sample, this clonotype is medium-sized. This chain connects TRBV7-9 to TRBJ1-2; D ambiguous. The V gene lost 5 bases and the J gene lost 5 bases, with 6 bases spanning the gap. The CDR3 consists of 11 residues. Germline loops: CDR1 SEHNR, CDR2 FQNEAQ (reference sequence). The CDR3 reads CASSPQYGYTF. DNA of the CDR3: TGTGCCAGCAGCCCACAGTATGGCTACACCTTC.

This rearrangement joins TRBV11-2 to TRBJ2-7; D not certain. V dropped 1 base and J dropped 3 bases, with 7 bases sitting between them. This CDR3 contains 13 residues. The V gene's germline CDR1 is SGHAT and CDR2 FQNNGV. The CDR3 bases are TGTGCCAGCAGCTTAGTGAGGTGCTACGAGCAGTACTTC. Amino acids: CASSLVRCYEQYF.

The table lists this clonotype with many counts. The CDR3 region is CASGTTHREASQYF. The CDR3 DNA follows: TGTGCCAGCGGCACAACCCACCGGGAGGCGTCTCAGTACTTC. The chain joins TRBV6-1 to TRBJ2-7; TRBD2 aligns across 7 bases. Per germline, CDR1 MNHNS and CDR2 SASEGT. With 8 bases clipped from V and 10 bases from J, the junction kept 17 bases outside the gene matches. CDR3 length: 14 residues.

The chain couples TRBV29-1 to TRBJ2-1; the D gene could be TRBD1 or TRBD2 (5 bases each). Trimming shortened V by 2 bases and J by 10 bases, and 15 bases separated the two germline ends. Per the germline V gene, CDR1 is SQVTM and CDR2 is ANQGSEA. This CDR3 is 13 amino acids long. The CDR3 loop reads CSVERGVATEQFF. The CDR3 coding sequence is TGCAGCGTTGAAAGGGGAGTGGCGACAGAGCAGTTCTTC.

This clonotype was observed many times. The chain is built from TRBV6-6 and TRBJ1-4; D gene uncertain. This CDR3 has 14 residues. The germline V gene encodes CDR1 MNHNY and CDR2 SVGAGI (reference sequence). Trimming left V 4 bases short and J 4 bases short, with 10 bases between. The CDR3 DNA follows: TGTGCCAGCAGTTTCCCCGAGAATAATGAAAAACTGTTTTTT. This gives the protein CASSFPENNEKLFF.

The chain uses TRBV25-1 and TRBJ2-5, with D maybe TRBD2 (6 bases). CDR1 and CDR2 from the germline V gene are MGHDK and SYGVNS. The germline V and J ends were trimmed by 6 bases and 5 bases, with 13 bases remaining between them. This CDR3 has 13 residues. The CDR3 spells CASSGGTWETQYF. DNA of the CDR3: TGTGCCAGCAGCGGAGGGACTTGGGAGACCCAGTACTTC.

The chain uses TRBV11-2 and TRBJ2-7, with D perhaps TRBD2 (6 bases). CDR3 length: 16 amino acids. Between the trimmed V and J ends, which lost 4 bases and 7 bases, there was a span of 23 bases. CDR1 is SGHAT and CDR2 is FQNNGV in the germline V gene. The CDR3 here is CASSSDYRGTLGEQYF. The CDR3 bases are TGTGCCAGCAGCTCGGACTACCGGGGCACACTGGGGGAGCAGTACTTC.

The rearrangement uses TRBV7-9 and TRBJ2-7; tentatively, D is TRBD2 (6 bases). This CDR3 comprises 14 residues. With 10 bases removed from V and 0 bases from J, the gap between germline ends came to 16 bases. Germline CDR1 reads SEHNR; CDR2 reads FQNEAQ (reference sequence). In DNA, the CDR3 is TGTGCCACCGGCGGAGGAGCGGGCTCCTACGAGCAGTACTTC. It specifies CATGGGAGSYEQYF.

There are many counts of this clonotype. The rearrangement links TRBV19 to TRBJ2-2; the match to TRBD1 covers 8 bases. CDR1 is LNHDA, CDR2 SQIVND, per germline (reference sequence). The V gene end was trimmed by 10 bases and the J gene end by 1 base; junction bases not matched to a gene: 5. The CDR3 runs 14 residues. This chain's CDR3 is CAIAGQGNTGELFF. CDR3 sequence (DNA): TGTGCCATCGCCGGACAGGGGAACACCGGGGAGCTGTTTTTT.